This T cell receptor beta chain was sequenced in a study of vaccination effects on CD4 cells after COVID-19. A remark on this clone: Its antigen is still unknown.

The V and J ends lost 7 bases and 3 bases respectively, with 16 bases between them. The length of the CDR3 is 15 residues. Germline V gene data show CDR1 as MDHEN and CDR2 as SYDVKM. Here immunoSEQ multiplex PCR was the method, and the copy in TCRdb shows in-frame clones only, minus some. This table holds roughly 54,000 clones, under 80% found once. The study, taken as a whole, reports: Convalescents' spike-reactive clones after vaccination were mainly made up of new clones that the vaccine induced.

Pools of viral peptides were used by the ViraFEST assay to expand antigen-specific CD4+ T cells ahead of sequencing. Following a roughly 10-day culture, CD4+ T cells were purified. Convalescent patients had PCR-confirmed SARS-CoV-2 infection between March and December 2020. The sequenced sample was CD4+ T cells from PBMCs cultured with HIV peptides, obtained before COVID-19 vaccination. Subset of the sample: HIV-1 Nef peptide pool negative control/reference culture. This chain joins TRBV28 and TRBJ1-5; D may be TRBD1 (5 bases). This sequence was found in a human donor who had a prior SARS-CoV-2 infection. CDR3 nucleotides: TGTGCCAGCACTTCCCCGGCAGGGAACAATCAGCCCCAGCATTTT. Its translation: CASTSPAGNNQPQHF.